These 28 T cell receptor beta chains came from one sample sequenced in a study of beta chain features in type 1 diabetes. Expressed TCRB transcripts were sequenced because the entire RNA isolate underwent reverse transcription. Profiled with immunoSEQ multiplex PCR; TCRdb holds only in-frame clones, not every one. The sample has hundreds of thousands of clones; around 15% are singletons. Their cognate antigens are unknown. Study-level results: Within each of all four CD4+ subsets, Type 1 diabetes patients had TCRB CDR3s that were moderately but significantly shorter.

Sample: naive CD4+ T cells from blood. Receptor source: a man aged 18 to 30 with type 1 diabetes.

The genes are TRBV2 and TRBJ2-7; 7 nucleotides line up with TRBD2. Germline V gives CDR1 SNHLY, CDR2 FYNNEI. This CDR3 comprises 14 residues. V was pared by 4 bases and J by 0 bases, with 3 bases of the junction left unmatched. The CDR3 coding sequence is TGTGCCAGCAGTGTTAGCGGGTTCTCCTACGAGCAGTACTTC. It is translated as CASSVSGFSYEQYF.

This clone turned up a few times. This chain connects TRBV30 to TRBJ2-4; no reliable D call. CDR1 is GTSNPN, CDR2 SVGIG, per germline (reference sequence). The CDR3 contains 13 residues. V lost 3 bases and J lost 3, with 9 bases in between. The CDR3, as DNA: TGTGCCTGGAGAAAGGCCCTCAAAAACATTCAGTACTTC. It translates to CAWRKALKNIQYF. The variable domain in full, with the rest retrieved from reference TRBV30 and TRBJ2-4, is SQTIHQWPATLVQPVGSPLSLECTVEGTSNPNLYWYRQAAGRGLQLLFYSVGIGQISSEVPQNLSASRPQDRQFILSSKKLLLSDSGFYLCAWRKALKNIQYFGAGTRLSVL.

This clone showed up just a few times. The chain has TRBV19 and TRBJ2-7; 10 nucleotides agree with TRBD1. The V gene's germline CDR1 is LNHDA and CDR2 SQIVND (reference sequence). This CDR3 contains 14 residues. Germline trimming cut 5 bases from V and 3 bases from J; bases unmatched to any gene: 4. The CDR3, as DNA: TGTGCCAGTAGTCCCAGGACAGGGGGCTACGAGCAGTACTTC. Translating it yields CASSPRTGGYEQYF.

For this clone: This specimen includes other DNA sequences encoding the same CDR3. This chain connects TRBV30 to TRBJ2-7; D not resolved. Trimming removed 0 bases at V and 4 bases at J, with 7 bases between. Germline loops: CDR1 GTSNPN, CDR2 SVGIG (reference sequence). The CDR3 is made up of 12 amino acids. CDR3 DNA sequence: TGTGCCTGGAGTGTAAACCGGTACGAGCAGTACTTC. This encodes CAWSVNRYEQYF.

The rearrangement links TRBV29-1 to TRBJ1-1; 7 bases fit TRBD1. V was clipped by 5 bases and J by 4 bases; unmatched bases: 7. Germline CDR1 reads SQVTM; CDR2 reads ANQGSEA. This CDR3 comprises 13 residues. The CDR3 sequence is CSVTQQGTTEAFF. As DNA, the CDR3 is TGCAGCGTTACTCAACAGGGGACCACTGAAGCTTTCTTT.

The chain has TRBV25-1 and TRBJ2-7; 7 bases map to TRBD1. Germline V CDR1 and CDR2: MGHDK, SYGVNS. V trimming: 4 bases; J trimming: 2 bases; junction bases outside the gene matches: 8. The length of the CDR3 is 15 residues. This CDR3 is CASSARDRAPYEQYF. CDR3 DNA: TGTGCCAGCAGTGCTCGTGACAGGGCACCCTACGAGCAGTACTTC.

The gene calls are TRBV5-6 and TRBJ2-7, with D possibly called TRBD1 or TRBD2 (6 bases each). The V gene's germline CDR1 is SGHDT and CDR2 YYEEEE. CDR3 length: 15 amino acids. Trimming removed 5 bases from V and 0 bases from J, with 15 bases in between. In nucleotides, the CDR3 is TGTGCCAGCAGTTTAATGGGGGGCAGCTCCTACGAGCAGTACTTC. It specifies CASSLMGGSSYEQYF.

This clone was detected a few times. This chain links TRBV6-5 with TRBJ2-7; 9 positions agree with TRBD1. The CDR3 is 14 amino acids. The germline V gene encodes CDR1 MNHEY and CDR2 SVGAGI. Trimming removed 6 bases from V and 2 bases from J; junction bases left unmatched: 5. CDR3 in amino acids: CASSPRDRAYEQYF. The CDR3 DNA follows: TGTGCCAGCAGCCCCCGGGACAGGGCCTACGAGCAGTACTTC.

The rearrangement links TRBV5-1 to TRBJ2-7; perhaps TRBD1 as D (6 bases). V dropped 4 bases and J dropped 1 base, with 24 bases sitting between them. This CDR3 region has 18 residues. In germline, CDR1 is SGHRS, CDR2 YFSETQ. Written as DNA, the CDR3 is TGCGCCAGCAGCGGGAACGGGACATTTGATTTCATTTCCTACGAGCAGTACTTC. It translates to CASSGNGTFDFISYEQYF.

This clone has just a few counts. The CDR3 is CASSDSYTDTQYF. The CDR3 nucleotides are TGTGCCAGCAGTGACAGCTACACAGATACGCAGTATTTT. The chain is built from TRBV2 and TRBJ2-3, with no clear D. The germline V and J ends were trimmed by 3 bases and 2 bases, with 6 bases remaining between them. The length of the CDR3 is 13 residues. Germline CDR1 reads SNHLY; CDR2 reads FYNNEI.

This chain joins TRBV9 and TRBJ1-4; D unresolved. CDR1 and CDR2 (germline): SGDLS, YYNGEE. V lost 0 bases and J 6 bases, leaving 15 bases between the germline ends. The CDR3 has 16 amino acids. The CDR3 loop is CASSVESGRLHEKLFF. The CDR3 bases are TGTGCCAGCAGCGTAGAATCCGGGAGATTGCATGAAAAACTGTTTTTT.

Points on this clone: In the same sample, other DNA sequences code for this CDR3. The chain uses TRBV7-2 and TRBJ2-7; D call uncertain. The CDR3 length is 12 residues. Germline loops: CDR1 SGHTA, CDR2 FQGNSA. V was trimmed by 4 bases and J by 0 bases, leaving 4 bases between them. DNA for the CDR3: TGTGCCAGCAGCTCGATCTCCTACGAGCAGTACTTC. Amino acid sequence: CASSSISYEQYF.

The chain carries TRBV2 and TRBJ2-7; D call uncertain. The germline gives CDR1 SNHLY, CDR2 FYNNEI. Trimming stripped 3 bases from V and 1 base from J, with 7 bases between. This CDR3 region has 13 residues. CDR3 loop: CASSDGVSYEQYF. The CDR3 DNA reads TGTGCCAGCAGTGATGGGGTATCCTACGAGCAGTACTTC.

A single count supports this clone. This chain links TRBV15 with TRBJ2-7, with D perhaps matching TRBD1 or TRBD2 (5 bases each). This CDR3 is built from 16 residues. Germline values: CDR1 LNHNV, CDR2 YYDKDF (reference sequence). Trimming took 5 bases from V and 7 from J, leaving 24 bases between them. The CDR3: CATSPEPGPWGKEQYF. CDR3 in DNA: TGTGCCACCAGCCCCGAACCGGGTCCCTGGGGGAAGGAGCAGTACTTC.

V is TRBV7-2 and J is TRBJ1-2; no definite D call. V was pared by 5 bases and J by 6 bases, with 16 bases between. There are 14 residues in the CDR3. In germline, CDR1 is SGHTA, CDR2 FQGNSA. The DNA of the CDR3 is TGTGCCAGCAGCGAAAGGGCACCGGGCGATGGCTACACCTTC. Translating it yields CASSERAPGDGYTF.

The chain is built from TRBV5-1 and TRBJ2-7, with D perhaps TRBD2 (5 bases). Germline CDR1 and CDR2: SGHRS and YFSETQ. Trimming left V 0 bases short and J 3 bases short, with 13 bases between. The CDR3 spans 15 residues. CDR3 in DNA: TGCGCCAGCAGCTTGGCCGGCGGACTTCACTACGAGCAGTACTTC. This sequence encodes CASSLAGGLHYEQYF.

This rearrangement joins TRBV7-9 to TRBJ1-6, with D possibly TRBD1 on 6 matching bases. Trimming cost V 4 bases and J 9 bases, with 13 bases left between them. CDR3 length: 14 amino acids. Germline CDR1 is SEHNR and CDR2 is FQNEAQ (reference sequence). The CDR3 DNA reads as TGTGCCAGCAGCTCAGGGACATGGGGTTCACCCCTCCACTTT. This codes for CASSSGTWGSPLHF.

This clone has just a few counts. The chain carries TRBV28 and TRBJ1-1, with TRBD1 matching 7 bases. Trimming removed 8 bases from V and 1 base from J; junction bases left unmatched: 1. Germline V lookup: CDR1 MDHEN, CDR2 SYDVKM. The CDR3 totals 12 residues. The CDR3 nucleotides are TGTGCCAGCGGGACAGCGAACACTGAAGCTTTCTTT. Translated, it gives CASGTANTEAFF.

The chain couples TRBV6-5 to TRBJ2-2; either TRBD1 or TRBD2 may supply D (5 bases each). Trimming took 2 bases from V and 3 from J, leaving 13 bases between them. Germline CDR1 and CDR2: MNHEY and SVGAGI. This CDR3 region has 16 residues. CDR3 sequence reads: CASSYLRGTDTGELFF. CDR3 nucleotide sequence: TGTGCCAGCAGTTACCTCCGTGGGACGGACACCGGGGAGCTGTTTTTT.

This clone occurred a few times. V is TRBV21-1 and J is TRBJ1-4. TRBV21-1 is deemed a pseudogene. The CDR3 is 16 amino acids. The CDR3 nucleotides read TGTGCCAGCAGCGAAACCCTCGGGGCTTATAATGAAAAACTGTTTTTT. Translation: CASSETLGAYNEKLFF.

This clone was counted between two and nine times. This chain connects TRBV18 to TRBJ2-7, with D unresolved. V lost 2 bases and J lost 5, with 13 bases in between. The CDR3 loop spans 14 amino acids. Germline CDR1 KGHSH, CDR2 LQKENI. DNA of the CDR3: TGTGCCAGCTCACCAAATGTGGCCATGGACGAGCAGTACTTC. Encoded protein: CASSPNVAMDEQYF.

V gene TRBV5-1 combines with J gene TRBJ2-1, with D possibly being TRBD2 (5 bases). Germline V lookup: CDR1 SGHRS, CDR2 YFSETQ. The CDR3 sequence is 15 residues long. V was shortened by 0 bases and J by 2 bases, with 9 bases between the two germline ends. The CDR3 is CASSLVGSPYNEQFF. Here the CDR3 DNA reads TGCGCCAGCAGCTTGGTAGGGAGCCCCTACAATGAGCAGTTCTTC.

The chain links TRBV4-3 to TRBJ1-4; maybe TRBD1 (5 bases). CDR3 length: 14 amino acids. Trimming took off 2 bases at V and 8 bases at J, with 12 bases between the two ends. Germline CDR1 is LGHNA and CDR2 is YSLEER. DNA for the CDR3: TGCGCCAGCAGCCAAAGACAGTCTGGGGAAAAACTGTTTTTT. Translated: CASSQRQSGEKLFF.

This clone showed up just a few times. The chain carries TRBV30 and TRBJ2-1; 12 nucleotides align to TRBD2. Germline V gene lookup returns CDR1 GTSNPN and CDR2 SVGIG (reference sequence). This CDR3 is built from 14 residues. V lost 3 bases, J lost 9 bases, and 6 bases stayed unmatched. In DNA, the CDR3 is TGTGCCTGGAGGCGGACTAGCGGGGATCTTGAGCAGTTCTTC. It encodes CAWRRTSGDLEQFF.

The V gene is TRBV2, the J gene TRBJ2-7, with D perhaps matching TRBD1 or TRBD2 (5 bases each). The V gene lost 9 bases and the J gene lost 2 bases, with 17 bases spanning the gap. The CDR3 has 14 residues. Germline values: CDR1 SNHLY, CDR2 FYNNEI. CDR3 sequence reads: CARGESSPPYEQYF. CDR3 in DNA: TGTGCCAGAGGGGAGAGCTCCCCGCCCTACGAGCAGTACTTC.

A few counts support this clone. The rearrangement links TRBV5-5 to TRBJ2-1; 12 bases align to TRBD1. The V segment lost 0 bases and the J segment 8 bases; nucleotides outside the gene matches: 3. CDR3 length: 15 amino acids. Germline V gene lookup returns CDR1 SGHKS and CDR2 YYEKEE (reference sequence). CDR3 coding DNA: TGTGCCAGCAGCTTGGAGGGACAGGGGGCCGATGAGCAGTTCTTC. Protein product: CASSLEGQGADEQFF.

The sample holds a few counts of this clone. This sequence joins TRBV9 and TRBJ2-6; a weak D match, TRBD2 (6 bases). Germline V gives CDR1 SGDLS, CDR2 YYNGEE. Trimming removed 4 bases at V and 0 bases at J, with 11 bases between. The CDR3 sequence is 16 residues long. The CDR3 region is CASSLRGFSGANVLTF. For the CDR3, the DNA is TGTGCCAGCAGCCTGCGGGGTTTCTCTGGGGCCAACGTCCTGACTTTC. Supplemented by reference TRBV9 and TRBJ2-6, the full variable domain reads DSGVTQTPKHLITATGQRVTLRCSPRSGDLSVYWYQQSLDQGLQFLIQYYNGEERAKGNILERFSAQQFPDLHSELNLSSLELGDSALYFCASSLRGFSGANVLTFGAGSRLTVL.

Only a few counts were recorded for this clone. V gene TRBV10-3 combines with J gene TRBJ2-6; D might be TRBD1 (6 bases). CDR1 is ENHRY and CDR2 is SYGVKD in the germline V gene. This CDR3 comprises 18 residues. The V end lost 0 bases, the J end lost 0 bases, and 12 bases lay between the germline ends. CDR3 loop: CAISESDSLYSGANVLTF. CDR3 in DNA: TGTGCCATCAGTGAGTCGGACAGTCTCTACTCTGGGGCCAACGTCCTGACTTTC.